This T cell receptor beta chain stems from a study of low-dose radiotherapy and immunotherapy resistance in tumors. For the study at large: Patients received 300 mg of oral aspirin each day across four cycles, commencing on cycle 1 day 1.

Regarding time point: after trial treatment. Specified treatment: LDRT plus nivolumab, ipilimumab, low-dose cyclophosphamide and aspirin (RACIN trial). Nivolumab, ipilimumab, aspirin, low-dose cyclophosphamide and low-dose radiotherapy were given to donors. Patients deemed eligible presented with advanced solid tumors lacking tumor-infiltrating lymphocytes. cDNA synthesis used a TRAV/TRBV-specific primer set for both chains. A constant-region primer paired with the V-primer adapter amplified TCRs over around 18 PCR cycles. A single record per CDR3 protein comes from TCRdb applying MiXCR to the reads. The top ten clones hold over 9% of a sample with 35,000 to 50,000 distinct CDR3 sequences, less than 30% of them seen once. The CDR3 has 13 amino acids. V lost 5 bases, J lost 0 bases, and 3 bases stayed unmatched. The germline V gene encodes CDR1 DFQATT and CDR2 SNEGSKA (reference sequence).

The TCR comes from a male donor with prostate cancer. The sequences come from PBMCs, collected after low-dose radiotherapy plus immunotherapy. This sequence joins TRBV20-1 and TRBJ1-2; 7 nucleotides agree with TRBD1. This chain's CDR3 is CSASRGANYGYTF. CDR3 nucleotides: TGCAGTGCTTCCAGGGGGGCTAACTATGGCTACACCTTC.